These 21 T cell receptor beta chains came from one sample sequenced in a study of T cell responses to AZD1222 COVID-19 vaccine. Only in-frame clones appear in the TCRdb table, and some are missing; sequencing was by immunoSEQ multiplex PCR. The table lists approximately 200,000 clones, 88% of them singletons. The sample here was peripheral blood, taken on day 0 of AZD1222 vaccination. These receptors came from an adult in good health.

The rearrangement joins TRBV6-2 or TRBV6-3 to TRBJ2-5; D gene uncertain. This CDR3 region has 13 residues. Deletions cut 0 bases from V and 5 bases from J, with 7 bases between. Germline lookup yields CDR1 MNHEY and CDR2 SVGEGT. The CDR3 region is CASSYSPPETQYF. CDR3 in DNA: TGTGCCAGCAGTTACTCCCCCCCCGAGACCCAGTACTTC.

The rearrangement joins TRBV7-2 to TRBJ1-2; no clear D. The germline CDR1 and CDR2 sequences are SGHTA and FQGNSA. The ends were cut back, 1 base at V and 2 bases at J, with 17 bases in the middle. The CDR3 runs to 17 residues. The CDR3 is CASSLVSRREGNYGYTF. The CDR3 DNA sequence: TGTGCCAGCAGCTTAGTCTCCAGACGGGAGGGAAACTATGGCTACACCTTC.

V and J are TRBV28 and TRBJ2-3, with 10 bases matching TRBD2. The V gene's germline CDR1 is MDHEN and CDR2 SYDVKM. J gave up 7 bases and V 5 bases, and 12 bases lay outside the gene matches. This CDR3 has 16 amino acids. CDR3 coding DNA: TGTGCCAGCAGTCCCCAAAGCGGGGGGGCGCGCCATACGCAGTATTTT. This sequence encodes CASSPQSGGARHTQYF.

The chain recombines TRBV19 with TRBJ1-2; D call uncertain. The V gene's germline CDR1 is LNHDA and CDR2 SQIVND (reference sequence). The V gene lost 6 bases and the J gene lost 0 bases, with 8 bases spanning the gap. The CDR3 totals 13 residues. CDR3 loop: CASRVGSNYGYTF. The CDR3 region has the DNA TGTGCCAGTAGAGTCGGTTCTAACTATGGCTACACCTTC.

This chain uses TRBV7-2 with TRBJ2-1; TRBD2 matches 8 bases. Per germline, CDR1 SGHTA and CDR2 FQGNSA. The trim removed 0 bases at V and 1 base at J, leaving 5 bases unmatched. This CDR3 is 17 amino acids long. The CDR3 DNA reads TGTGCCAGCAGCTTAGCCCCCGGGGGGGGGTCCTACAATGAGCAGTTCTTC. Translated, it gives CASSLAPGGGSYNEQFF.

The CDR3 here is CAWSARREFAGGYTF. The CDR3 DNA reads as TGTGCCTGGAGTGCACGAAGGGAGTTCGCGGGGGGCTACACCTTC. This sequence joins TRBV30 and TRBJ1-2; D ambiguous. Germline loops: CDR1 GTSNPN, CDR2 SVGIG (reference sequence). This CDR3 is 15 amino acids long. V dropped 1 base and J dropped 8 bases, with 20 bases sitting between them.

The V gene is TRBV5-5, the J gene TRBJ1-1, with D hard to call. Germline V gives CDR1 SGHKS, CDR2 YYEKEE (reference sequence). V was cut by 0 bases and J by 3 bases, with 9 bases left in between. The CDR3 is made up of 14 amino acids. The CDR3 DNA sequence: TGTGCCAGCAGCTTGGCTGGCAGCTACACTGAAGCTTTCTTT. This encodes CASSLAGSYTEAFF.

The rearrangement links TRBV29-1 to TRBJ2-7, with D tentatively TRBD1 (5 bases). The CDR3 has 13 residues. The germline CDR1 and CDR2 sequences are SQVTM and ANQGSEA. Trimming removed 8 bases at V and 0 bases at J, with 14 bases between. CDR3 loop: CSMTGRDSYEQYF. As DNA, the CDR3 is TGCAGCATGACCGGCAGGGACTCCTACGAGCAGTACTTC.

This chain joins TRBV27 and TRBJ2-1; 15 bases fit TRBD2. This CDR3 has 14 residues. Per germline, CDR1 MNHEY and CDR2 SMNVEV (reference sequence). Trimming at V came to 5 bases and at J to 7 bases, leaving 0 bases not matched to a gene. The CDR3 nucleotides read TGTGCCAGCAGTGGGACTAGCGGGGGGAATGAGCAGTTCTTC. This gives the protein CASSGTSGGNEQFF.

In DNA form, the CDR3 reads TGTGCCAGTAGGGGACAGGGGGCCGATAATTCACCCCTCCACTTT. Its protein is CASRGQGADNSPLHF. The V call is TRBV19, the J call TRBJ1-6; 12 bases line up with TRBD1. Per germline, CDR1 LNHDA and CDR2 SQIVND (reference sequence). The junction had 2 bases not matched to a gene; V was cut back by 6 bases and J by 5 bases. The CDR3 has 15 residues.

This clone showed up just once. The rearrangement joins TRBV28 to TRBJ1-4, with D perhaps TRBD1 (6 bases). Between the trimmed V and J ends, which lost 6 bases and 2 bases, there was a span of 19 bases. The CDR3 has 17 residues. Per the germline V gene, CDR1 is MDHEN and CDR2 is SYDVKM. The CDR3 nucleotides read TGTGCCAGCAGCAGGTACAGGGACGGAAGTACTAATGAAAAACTGTTTTTT. As protein: CASSRYRDGSTNEKLFF.

The CDR3 reads CASSYFIAGGDNEQFF. The CDR3 nucleotides read TGTGCCAGCAGTTACTTCATAGCGGGGGGGGACAATGAGCAGTTCTTC. This sequence joins TRBV6-5 and TRBJ2-1; 11 bases align to TRBD2. Germline loops: CDR1 MNHEY, CDR2 SVGAGI. CDR3 size: 16 residues. The V gene end was trimmed by 1 base and the J gene end by 5 bases; junction bases not matched to a gene: 4.

The chain employs TRBV12-3 or TRBV12-4 and TRBJ2-1; D not resolved. The CDR3 extends over 13 amino acids. Trimming left V 3 bases short and J 8 bases short, with 11 bases between. The CDR3 reads CASSLLGIHEQFF. The DNA for the CDR3 is TGTGCCAGCAGTTTGTTGGGGATCCATGAGCAGTTCTTC.

The chain has TRBV6-5 and TRBJ2-3; 9 bases agree with TRBD1. This CDR3 comprises 14 residues. V lost 7 bases, J lost 4 bases, and 6 bases stayed unmatched. Per germline, CDR1 MNHEY and CDR2 SVGAGI. The CDR3 loop reads CASTRNRGPDTQYF. Written as DNA, the CDR3 is TGTGCCAGCACCCGGAACAGGGGGCCAGATACGCAGTATTTT.

The chain combines TRBV29-1 with TRBJ2-3; 8 bases fit TRBD2. Germline lookup yields CDR1 SQVTM and CDR2 ANQGSEA. The J segment lost 2 bases and the V segment lost 2 bases, leaving 3 bases of the junction unmatched. The CDR3 extends over 14 amino acids. The CDR3 DNA reads TGCAGCGTTGAAACTAGCGGTGACACAGATACGCAGTATTTT. This codes for CSVETSGDTDTQYF.

The rearrangement uses TRBV7-7 and TRBJ2-2, with D possibly called TRBD1 or TRBD2 (5 bases each). Germline CDR1 and CDR2: SSHAT and FNYEAQ (reference sequence). Between the trimmed V and J ends, which lost 5 bases and 4 bases, there was a span of 17 bases. CDR3 length: 16 amino acids. The CDR3: CASSPEGRKITGELFF. In DNA form, the CDR3 reads TGTGCCAGCAGCCCTGAGGGACGGAAGATCACCGGGGAGCTGTTTTTT.

The chain employs TRBV19 and TRBJ2-2, with D uncertain. CDR1 is LNHDA and CDR2 is SQIVND in the germline V gene (reference sequence). V lost 0 bases and J lost 2, with 4 bases in between. This CDR3 spans 14 amino acids. CDR3 amino acids: CASSIDRNTGELFF. The CDR3 DNA sequence: TGTGCCAGTAGTATAGACAGAAACACCGGGGAGCTGTTTTTT.

The chain joins TRBV5-1 to TRBJ1-6; 8 bases agree with TRBD1. Per the germline V gene, CDR1 is SGHRS and CDR2 is YFSETQ. The CDR3 is 15 residues long. Trimming at V came to 0 bases and at J to 8 bases, leaving 4 bases not matched to a gene. The CDR3 DNA is TGCGCCAGCAGCTTGGGGGGACAGGCCTATTCACCCCTCCACTTT. Amino acid sequence: CASSLGGQAYSPLHF.

The chain carries TRBV5-1 and TRBJ2-1; D might be TRBD1 (8 bases). Trimming stripped 0 bases from V and 8 bases from J, with 15 bases between. Germline V gene data show CDR1 as SGHRS and CDR2 as YFSETQ. CDR3 size: 15 residues. CDR3 amino acids: CASSLGTGRGHEQFF. The CDR3 nucleotides read TGCGCCAGCAGCTTGGGGACAGGGCGGGGGCATGAGCAGTTCTTC.

V and J are TRBV6-2 or TRBV6-3 and TRBJ2-3; possibly TRBD2 for D (6 bases). V was clipped by 2 bases and J by 4 bases, with 13 bases between them. The CDR3 has 15 amino acids. Germline CDR1 and CDR2: MNHEY and SVGEGT. DNA of the CDR3: TGTGCCAGCAGTTACAACCGGGACTCCTCAGATACGCAGTATTTT. Protein sequence: CASSYNRDSSDTQYF.

The genes are TRBV5-4 and TRBJ1-1, with D unresolved. Germline lookup yields CDR1 SGHNT and CDR2 YYREEE (reference sequence). Deletions cut 0 bases from V and 1 base from J, with 10 bases between. This CDR3 comprises 15 residues. In DNA form, the CDR3 reads TGTGCCAGCAGCTTGGCCGCCAGGCAGAACACTGAAGCTTTCTTT. Its protein is CASSLAARQNTEAFF. Looking up the rest from reference TRBV5-4 and TRBJ1-1 gives the full variable domain: ETGVTQSPTHLIKTRGQQVTLRCSSQSGHNTVSWYQQALGQGPQFIFQYYREEENGRGNFPPRFSGLQFPNYSSELNVNALELDDSALYLCASSLAARQNTEAFFGQGTRLTVV.